This T cell receptor (beta chain) was obtained from a study of blood T cell repertoires in COVID-19. The wider study: Collection of acute and convalescent COVID-19 samples took place in the United States, Italy and Spain.

Source study methods: Reference gene primer amplification gave estimated nucleated cell counts. Clones were read by immunoSEQ multiplex PCR, and TCRdb kept only the in-frame ones, dropping some. V, J and clone size were drawn from that table, and D and trimming were deduced from the DNA. The data hold about 140,000 clones, with approximately 84% observed a single time. The sequence derives from a woman aged 55 to 70 with acute or convalescent COVID-19. Input material: peripheral blood.

The CDR3 sequence is CASSLPRGGLNTEAFF. In nucleotides, the CDR3 is TGTGCCAGCAGTTTACCCAGAGGGGGCTTAAACACTGAAGCTTTCTTT. This sequence joins TRBV28 and TRBJ1-1, with TRBD1 identical over 7 bases. This CDR3 has 16 amino acids. With V trimmed by 2 bases and J by 2 bases, 8 bases remained unmatched. From germline, CDR1 is MDHEN and CDR2 SYDVKM.